This entry is about one TCR beta chain. A much larger clone lies one base from this, so it may be a read error. This specimen comes from a study of neurological immune-mediated disorders. The CDR3 contains 16 residues. V shed 3 bases and J 5 bases; nucleotides not matched to a gene: 8. Germline loops: CDR1 SQVTM, CDR2 ANQGSEA. TCRdb itself ran the 5' RACE reads through MiXCR, one entry per CDR3 protein. The sample includes roughly 60,000 distinct CDR3 sequences, more than 8% of them seen just once. Time point here: longitudinal time-point 2. Sequencing used PBMCs. The rearrangement joins TRBV29-1 to TRBJ2-1; 12 nucleotides line up with TRBD2. The sequence derives from a man aged 25 to 40 in good health. CDR3 nucleotides: TGCAGCGTTGAGGGGAGACTAGCGGGAGCCAACAATGAGCAGTTCTTC. It yields the protein CSVEGRLAGANNEQFF.